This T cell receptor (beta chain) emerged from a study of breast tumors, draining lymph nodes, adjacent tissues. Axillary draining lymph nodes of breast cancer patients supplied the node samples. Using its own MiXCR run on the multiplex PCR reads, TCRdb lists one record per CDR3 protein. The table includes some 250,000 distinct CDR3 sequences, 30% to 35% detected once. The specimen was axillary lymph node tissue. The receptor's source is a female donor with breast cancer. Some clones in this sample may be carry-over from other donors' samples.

The CDR3 DNA is TGTGCCAGCAGCTCGACGGGACTAGGGGGATACAATGAGCAGTTCTTC. Its protein product is CASSSTGLGGYNEQFF. The chain recombines TRBV7-8 with TRBJ2-1; 8 bases are a match to TRBD2. Losses at the gene ends were 4 bases for V and 4 bases for J; bases not matched to a gene: 9. CDR1 and CDR2 from the germline V gene are SGHVS and FQNEAQ. CDR3 size: 16 residues.